These 30 T cell receptor beta chains came from one sample sequenced in a study of T cell responses to AZD1222 COVID-19 vaccine. The data were produced by immunoSEQ multiplex PCR, yet TCRdb's version contains in-frame clones alone and is incomplete. This table holds some 130,000 clones, 88% found once. The sequencing used peripheral blood, collected on day 0 of MenACWY control vaccination. All receptors come from an adult in good health.

This clone occurred once. V is TRBV7-7 and J is TRBJ2-3, with TRBD1 identical over 7 bases. The length of the CDR3 is 13 residues. The V gene end was trimmed by 4 bases and the J gene end by 6 bases; junction bases not matched to a gene: 4. Looked up from germline, CDR1 is SSHAT and CDR2 is FNYEAQ (reference sequence). DNA of the CDR3: TGTGCCAGCAGCTCAGGGACAGCTGATACGCAGTATTTT. This translates into CASSSGTADTQYF.

The chain couples TRBV6-5 to TRBJ2-5, with D possibly being TRBD1 (5 bases). The CDR3 consists of 14 residues. Between the trimmed V and J ends, which lost 5 bases and 3 bases, there was a span of 13 bases. Germline CDR1 reads MNHEY; CDR2 reads SVGAGI. The DNA for the CDR3 is TGTGCCAGCAGTCCCCAAAGCAGGGAAGAGACCCAGTACTTC. This translates into CASSPQSREETQYF.

This chain uses TRBV5-5 with TRBJ2-7; D is uncertain. Germline V gene sequence: CDR1 SGHKS, CDR2 YYEKEE (reference sequence). V lost 4 bases to trimming and J lost 2 bases, with 16 bases between them. CDR3 length: 15 residues. The CDR3, as DNA: TGTGCCAGCAGCCGGCCGACGGAAAACCCCTACGAGCAGTACTTC. Protein: CASSRPTENPYEQYF.

The chain carries TRBV5-1 and TRBJ1-2; 7 bases match TRBD1. The CDR3 contains 13 residues. CDR1 is SGHRS and CDR2 is YFSETQ in the germline V gene. V was pared by 3 bases and J by 8 bases, with 7 bases of the junction left unmatched. The CDR3 loop is CASSYDRERGYTF. The CDR3 DNA sequence: TGCGCCAGCAGCTATGACAGGGAACGGGGCTACACCTTC.

The rearrangement uses TRBV10-3 and TRBJ1-5; D is unresolved. Per the germline V gene, CDR1 is ENHRY and CDR2 is SYGVKD. The V gene lost 0 bases and the J gene lost 3 bases, with 12 bases spanning the gap. CDR3 length equals 16 residues. This CDR3 is CAISESLVGDNQPQHF. In DNA, the CDR3 is TGTGCCATCAGTGAGTCGTTGGTGGGAGACAATCAGCCCCAGCATTTT.

The J gene is TRBJ2-7, the V gene TRBV14; possibly TRBD1 for D (6 bases). V shed 4 bases and J shed 2 bases, with 12 bases lying between them. The CDR3 is made up of 14 amino acids. CDR1 and CDR2 from the germline V gene are SGHDN and FVKESK. The CDR3 protein is CASSLKTGTYEQYF. CDR3 bases: TGTGCCAGCAGCCTGAAGACAGGAACCTACGAGCAGTACTTC.

The chain has TRBV7-9 and TRBJ2-2, with 10 bases fitting TRBD2. The CDR3 spans 16 residues. The J segment lost 0 bases and the V segment lost 5 bases, leaving 3 bases of the junction unmatched. Germline V lookup: CDR1 SEHNR, CDR2 FQNEAQ (reference sequence). CDR3 nucleotide sequence: TGTGCCAGCAGCCCTAGCGGGAGCGCGAACACCGGGGAGCTGTTTTTT. This translates into CASSPSGSANTGELFF. Full variable domain (missing parts from reference TRBV7-9 and TRBJ2-2): DTGVSQNPRHKITKRGQNVTFRCDPISEHNRLYWYRQTLGQGPEFLTYFQNEAQLEKSRLLSDRFSAERPKGSFSTLEIQRTEQGDSAMYLCASSPSGSANTGELFFGEGSRLTVL.

This clone was seen more than once but under ten times. V usage is TRBV24-1 and J usage is TRBJ1-2, with D unresolved. Trimming removed 1 base at V and 6 bases at J, with 11 bases between. The CDR3 runs 14 residues. Germline CDR1 reads KGHDR; CDR2 reads SFDVKD. The CDR3 sequence: CATSDFDQSNGYTF. The CDR3 DNA reads TGTGCCACCAGTGATTTTGACCAATCCAATGGCTACACCTTC.

This sequence joins TRBV5-5 and TRBJ1-2; D is unclear. V was pared by 0 bases and J by 6 bases, with 12 bases between. Germline CDR1 SGHKS, CDR2 YYEKEE (reference sequence). The CDR3 has 14 residues. CDR3 amino acids: CASSLVEDLDGYTF. In DNA form, the CDR3 reads TGTGCCAGCAGCTTGGTTGAAGACCTAGATGGCTACACCTTC. Based on the CDR3 plus reference TRBV5-5 and TRBJ1-2, the full variable domain is DAGVTQSPTHLIKTRGQQVTLRCSPISGHKSVSWYQQVLGQGPQFIFQYYEKEERGRGNFPDRFSARQFPNYSSELNVNALLLGDSALYLCASSLVEDLDGYTFGSGTRLTVV.

V and J are TRBV25-1 and TRBJ2-7; 9 bases align to TRBD2. This CDR3 contains 16 residues. Germline CDR1 MGHDK, CDR2 SYGVNS. V was clipped by 6 bases and J by 1 base; unmatched bases: 10. CDR3 nucleotides: TGTGCCAGCAGGGGGGGTGGTAGCGGGAGTTCCTACGAGCAGTACTTC. It encodes CASRGGGSGSSYEQYF.

This chain connects TRBV12-3 or TRBV12-4 to TRBJ1-2; possibly TRBD1 for D (6 bases). V gave up 6 bases and J gave up 6 bases, with 14 bases separating them. The CDR3 is 13 amino acids. The CDR3 loop is CASSLQGGHGYTF. DNA for the CDR3: TGTGCCAGCAGCCTACAGGGTGGCCATGGCTACACCTTC.

The chain couples TRBV10-3 to TRBJ2-7; no reliable D call. V lost 5 bases, J lost 3 bases, and 11 bases lay in between. CDR3 length: 13 residues. CDR1 is ENHRY, CDR2 SYGVKD, per germline. The CDR3 sequence: CAISTAFVYEQYF. The CDR3 DNA reads TGTGCCATCAGTACGGCCTTCGTCTACGAGCAGTACTTC.

V gene TRBV28 combines with J gene TRBJ1-2, with 9 bases lining up with TRBD1. The CDR3 contains 15 residues. The germline CDR1 and CDR2 sequences are MDHEN and SYDVKM. Trimming at V came to 4 bases and at J to 6 bases, leaving 9 bases not matched to a gene. Here the CDR3 DNA reads TGTGCCAGCAGTTCGGCGGGACAGGGCGATAATGGCTACACCTTC. The encoded protein is CASSSAGQGDNGYTF.

The chain is built from TRBV18 and TRBJ2-4; TRBD1 matches 8 bases. The CDR3 spans 13 residues. J was trimmed by 7 bases and V by 3 bases; bases with no gene match: 2. The V gene's germline CDR1 is KGHSH and CDR2 LQKENI. CDR3 protein: CASSPGQDNIQYF. For the CDR3, the DNA is TGTGCCAGCTCACCGGGACAGGATAACATTCAGTACTTC.

The genes are TRBV11-2 and TRBJ1-1; possibly TRBD1 for D (5 bases). The germline CDR1 and CDR2 sequences are SGHAT and FQNNGV. The CDR3 totals 15 residues. Deletions cut 5 bases from V and 5 bases from J, with 18 bases between. The DNA for the CDR3 is TGTGCCAGCAGCCCACCGGGACCGCTTTTGACTGAAGCTTTCTTT. This gives the protein CASSPPGPLLTEAFF.

This clone has only one observation. The chain couples TRBV9 to TRBJ2-1; D is ambiguous. Germline V gene data show CDR1 as SGDLS and CDR2 as YYNGEE. Trimming took 1 base from V and 8 from J, leaving 4 bases between them. The CDR3 runs to 11 residues. CDR3 region: CASSVSYEQFF. CDR3 bases: TGTGCCAGCAGCGTATCGTATGAGCAGTTCTTC.

The V gene is TRBV5-1, the J gene TRBJ2-3; 9 bases match TRBD2. The V gene's germline CDR1 is SGHRS and CDR2 YFSETQ. After removal of 4 bases from V and 6 bases from J, the junction contained 9 bases not matched to a gene. This CDR3 comprises 15 residues. DNA of the CDR3: TGCGCCAGCAGCCTCAGCGGGGGGCCTACGGATACGCAGTATTTT. It encodes CASSLSGGPTDTQYF.

This chain links TRBV13 with TRBJ1-1; perhaps TRBD1 as D (5 bases). CDR1 is PRHDT, CDR2 FYEKMQ, per germline (reference sequence). CDR3 length equals 15 residues. The V gene lost 1 base and the J gene lost 5 bases, with 14 bases spanning the gap. CDR3 DNA: TGTGCCAGCAGCTTAGATGGGGGAATAGGGACTGAAGCTTTCTTT. This gives the protein CASSLDGGIGTEAFF.

This rearrangement joins TRBV10-3 to TRBJ1-2; D is possibly TRBD1 (5 bases). V was trimmed by 2 bases and J by 6 bases, leaving 22 bases between them. CDR1 is ENHRY, CDR2 SYGVKD, per germline. The CDR3 consists of 17 residues. Here the CDR3 DNA reads TGTGCCATCAGTGAGGGTAGGAAGAAGGGGTATTCGGATGGCTACACCTTC. Protein product: CAISEGRKKGYSDGYTF.

V and J are TRBV20-1 and TRBJ2-7; D may be TRBD1 or TRBD2 (5 bases each). Trimming left V 3 bases short and J 4 bases short, with 13 bases between. CDR1 is DFQATT and CDR2 is SNEGSKA in the germline V gene (reference sequence). CDR3 length: 13 amino acids. CDR3: CSASSGRRYEQYF. The DNA of the CDR3 is TGCAGTGCTAGTTCAGGGAGAAGGTACGAGCAGTACTTC.

The chain joins TRBV6-1 to TRBJ1-5, with TRBD1 matching over 11 bases. This CDR3 spans 18 amino acids. CDR1 and CDR2 from the germline V gene are MNHNS and SASEGT. The trim removed 4 bases at V and 2 bases at J, leaving 10 bases unmatched. Here the CDR3 DNA reads TGTGCCAGCAGTGCCATCCCCGGGACAGGGGGTCGCAATCAGCCCCAGCATTTT. As protein: CASSAIPGTGGRNQPQHF.

The chain is built from TRBV30 and TRBJ2-1; no firm D call. The CDR3 sequence is 12 residues long. V was pared by 1 base and J by 6 bases, with 7 bases between. Germline CDR1 reads GTSNPN; CDR2 reads SVGIG (reference sequence). The CDR3, as DNA: TGTGCCTGGAGTGGGGTCTTCAATGAGCAGTTCTTC. This translates into CAWSGVFNEQFF. The full variable domain, with the rest looked up from reference TRBV30 and TRBJ2-1, is SQTIHQWPATLVQPVGSPLSLECTVEGTSNPNLYWYRQAAGRGLQLLFYSVGIGQISSEVPQNLSASRPQDRQFILSSKKLLLSDSGFYLCAWSGVFNEQFFGPGTRLTVL.

The V gene is TRBV5-5, the J gene TRBJ2-1, with no clear D. Germline V gene data show CDR1 as SGHKS and CDR2 as YYEKEE (reference sequence). This CDR3 has 14 residues. The germline V and J ends were trimmed by 2 bases and 1 base, with 7 bases remaining between them. CDR3 region: CASSLGDSYNEQFF. The CDR3 DNA follows: TGTGCCAGCAGCTTAGGCGATTCCTACAATGAGCAGTTCTTC.

The chain employs TRBV28 and TRBJ1-5; 8 bases line up with TRBD1. V was clipped by 2 bases and J by 4 bases; unmatched bases: 13. The CDR3 runs to 18 residues. CDR1 is MDHEN, CDR2 SYDVKM, per germline. The CDR3 loop is CASSLGAVTGARNQPQHF. As DNA, the CDR3 is TGTGCCAGCAGTTTAGGGGCTGTGACAGGGGCTCGGAATCAGCCCCAGCATTTT. Full variable domain (remainder filled in from reference TRBV28 and TRBJ1-5): DVKVTQSSRYLVKRTGEKVFLECVQDMDHENMFWYRQDPGLGLRLIYFSYDVKMKEKGDIPEGYSVSREKKERFSLILESASTNQTSMYLCASSLGAVTGARNQPQHFGDGTRLSIL.

The table lists this clone with a count of one. The V and J genes are TRBV11-2 and TRBJ1-2; perhaps TRBD1 as D (5 bases). Germline V gives CDR1 SGHAT, CDR2 FQNNGV. The germline V and J ends were trimmed by 3 bases and 7 bases, with 15 bases remaining between them. This CDR3 contains 14 residues. The CDR3 region has the DNA TGTGCCAGCAGCTTCGCCGGGACGTCGATTGGCTACACCTTC. This gives the protein CASSFAGTSIGYTF.

The gene calls are TRBV28 and TRBJ2-7; D unclear. V was clipped by 10 bases and J by 3 bases, with 13 bases between them. The germline gives CDR1 MDHEN, CDR2 SYDVKM. This CDR3 has 12 amino acids. CDR3 nucleotide sequence: TGTGCCACCTTGGGGAATAACTACGAGCAGTACTTC. Translation gives CATLGNNYEQYF.

The V gene is TRBV5-3, the J gene TRBJ1-6, with TRBD1 as a possible D gene (6 bases). TRBV5-3 is treated as an ORF (open reading frame) with a function not yet certain. The length of the CDR3 is 17 residues. V was pared by 1 base and J by 0 bases, with 11 bases between. The CDR3 DNA sequence: TGTGCCAGAAGCTTGACTACAGGGCTCTCCTATAATTCACCCCTCCACTTT. This sequence encodes CARSLTTGLSYNSPLHF.

V gene TRBV7-3 combines with J gene TRBJ2-1, with 10 bases identical to TRBD2. Germline-derived CDR1 and CDR2 are SGHTA and FQGTGA. This CDR3 contains 15 residues. The junction had 5 bases not matched to a gene; V was cut back by 4 bases and J by 5 bases. CDR3 residues: CASSSGTSAHNEQFF. The CDR3, as DNA: TGTGCCAGCAGCTCGGGGACTAGCGCCCACAATGAGCAGTTCTTC.

This sequence joins TRBV7-8 and TRBJ2-7; the D gene is possibly TRBD2 (7 bases). With 7 bases removed from V and 6 bases from J, the gap between germline ends came to 34 bases. This CDR3 has 19 amino acids. CDR1 and CDR2 from the germline V gene are SGHVS and FQNEAQ. The chain's CDR3 is CASTPRGGGSSELAGEQYF. The CDR3 nucleotides are TGTGCCAGCACCCCGAGGGGAGGGGGATCAAGCGAACTCGCGGGCGAGCAGTACTTC.

The chain combines TRBV5-1 with TRBJ2-1; TRBD2 agrees at 9 bases. The CDR3 length is 15 residues. V dropped 4 bases and J dropped 5; count of bases not matched to a gene: 7. CDR1 is SGHRS, CDR2 YFSETQ, per germline. The chain's CDR3 is CASSAGLAQNNEQFF. The CDR3, as DNA: TGCGCCAGCAGCGCCGGACTAGCGCAAAACAATGAGCAGTTCTTC.